This T cell receptor beta chain was identified during a study of metastatic and nonmetastatic thyroid tumors. Background on the study: Where malignant and benign thyroid patients were concerned, repertoires were compared across blood and tumor or nodule tissue. Study-wide findings and caveats: Malignant thyroid tumors reportedly exceeded benign nodules significantly in TCR beta diversity, with the difference appearing in blood and tumor.

Each patient came to thyroid surgery without any prior treatment (of any kind). V lost 0 bases and J 4 bases, leaving 2 bases between the germline ends. The germline gives CDR1 ENHRY, CDR2 SYGVKD. The CDR3 covers 12 residues. This clone is labeled as medium-sized. Its antigen is undetermined. MiXCR re-clonotyped the PCR reads for TCRdb. The top ten clones hold about 8% of a sample with over 13,000 clones, about 25% of them seen once. The V and J genes are TRBV10-3 and TRBJ2-3, with D unresolved. The sample consisted of blood. This clonotype was obtained from a female donor with papillary thyroid cancer or a benign thyroid nodule (not recorded which). Some clones in this sample may be carry-over from other donors' samples. CDR3 amino acids: CAISESPDTQYF. The CDR3 DNA sequence: TGTGCCATCAGTGAGTCACCAGATACGCAGTATTTT.